These 5 T cell receptor beta chains originate from one sample sequenced in a study of cytomegalovirus exposure and HLA in healthy donors. A multiplex PCR was run with 60 Vbeta primers and 13 Jbeta primers. Sequencing used immunoSEQ multiplex PCR; TCRdb keeps in-frame clones, though not all of them. The top ten hold approximately 10% of the sample, which has 55,000 to 75,000 clones, over 70% seen once. Material for sequencing was PBMCs. The receptors derive from a human donor in good health.

This chain joins TRBV5-1 and TRBJ1-1; TRBD1 agrees at 7 bases. Germline V gives CDR1 SGHRS, CDR2 YFSETQ. J was trimmed by 1 base and V by 0 bases; bases with no gene match: 6. The CDR3 has 16 residues. The chain's CDR3 is CASSLAVDRRNTEAFF. As DNA, the CDR3 is TGCGCCAGCAGCTTGGCCGTGGACAGGAGGAACACTGAAGCTTTCTTT.

The V call is TRBV28, the J call TRBJ1-5, with a tentative D call TRBD1 (6 bases). The CDR3 length is 15 residues. V lost 6 bases and J 3 bases, leaving 15 bases between the germline ends. CDR1 MDHEN and CDR2 SYDVKM come from the germline V gene. The DNA of the CDR3 is TGTGCCAGCAGAGAGACAGGCCCGAACAATCAGCCCCAGCATTTT. Protein: CASRETGPNNQPQHF.

This rearrangement joins TRBV6-5 to TRBJ1-5; tentatively, D is TRBD1 (5 bases). The length of the CDR3 is 15 residues. V was trimmed by 5 bases and J by 1 base, leaving 12 bases between them. Germline values: CDR1 MNHEY, CDR2 SVGAGI. The CDR3: CASSVDSGSNQPQHF. In nucleotides, the CDR3 is TGTGCCAGCAGTGTCGACAGTGGGAGCAATCAGCCCCAGCATTTT.

The chain recombines TRBV29-1 with TRBJ1-2, with a tentative D call TRBD1 (5 bases). This CDR3 spans 12 amino acids. The V gene lost 0 bases and the J gene lost 12 bases, with 14 bases spanning the gap. The germline gives CDR1 SQVTM, CDR2 ANQGSEA. The CDR3 reads CSVEDLGGKDTF. DNA of the CDR3: TGCAGCGTTGAAGATCTTGGGGGGAAGGACACCTTC.

The chain has TRBV4-2 and TRBJ2-5; D possibly corresponds to TRBD1 (7 bases). With 5 bases removed from V and 5 bases from J, the gap between germline ends came to 18 bases. The CDR3 consists of 15 residues. Germline-derived CDR1 and CDR2 are LGHNA and YNFKEQ. CDR3 sequence (DNA): TGTGCCAGCAGCTTCCGGGACCAGGGGGGCGAGACCCAGTACTTC. Amino acid sequence: CASSFRDQGGETQYF.